A single sample gave rise to the 15 T cell receptor beta chains below, sequenced in a study of blood T cell repertoires in COVID-19 (dated by TCRdb to the early 2020s). Receptor libraries were prepared by the immunoSEQ multiplex PCR assay. Drawn from immuneACCESS, this table holds only the in-frame rearrangements with V and J called that TCRdb kept. Clones are partly lost; checked studies trace under half to an unresolved V gene and leave the rest unexplained. Within this sample are about 130,000 clones, with over 70% of them counted one time only. 3.8% of the sample rests with the top ten. Specimen: peripheral blood. These receptors were obtained from a woman aged 45-65 years with acute or convalescent COVID-19.

V usage is TRBV19 and J usage is TRBJ1-2; D ambiguous. The V gene's germline CDR1 is LNHDA and CDR2 SQIVND (reference sequence). The CDR3 sequence is 12 residues long. V gave up 8 bases and J gave up 2 bases, with 9 bases separating them. This chain's CDR3 is CASSEQNYGYTF. CDR3 DNA sequence: TGTGCCAGTTCGGAACAGAACTATGGCTACACCTTC.

The J gene is TRBJ2-1, the V gene TRBV2; TRBD2 matches 8 bases. The CDR3 sequence is 14 residues long. The V and J ends lost 7 bases and 7 bases, in that order; junction bases with no gene match: 9. Germline loops: CDR1 SNHLY, CDR2 FYNNEI. In nucleotides, the CDR3 is TGTGCCAGCATGGGAGCGGGAGTGGGTAATGAGCAGTTCTTC. Translated: CASMGAGVGNEQFF.

The chain has TRBV6-6 and TRBJ1-1, with no clear D. V lost 10 bases and J lost 3, with 12 bases in between. CDR3 length equals 12 residues. Germline V gives CDR1 MNHNY, CDR2 SVGAGI (reference sequence). CDR3 DNA: TGTGCCATTCGGAACCGGGACACTGAAGCTTTCTTT. This gives the protein CAIRNRDTEAFF.

This clone came up a few times. The V gene is TRBV7-3, the J gene TRBJ2-1, with D perhaps TRBD2 (6 bases). The V and J ends lost 5 bases and 3 bases respectively, with 14 bases between them. Looked up from germline, CDR1 is SGHTA and CDR2 is FQGTGA. The CDR3 is 15 amino acids. The CDR3: CASSTQAGSYNEQFF. CDR3 nucleotide sequence: TGTGCCAGCAGCACACAAGCGGGCAGCTACAATGAGCAGTTCTTC.

This clone was detected a few times. The chain links TRBV6-5 to TRBJ1-1; unclear D gene. The CDR3 is 14 amino acids. From germline, CDR1 is MNHEY and CDR2 SVGAGI. The V end lost 6 bases, the J end lost 0 bases, and 11 bases lay between the germline ends. The CDR3 DNA follows: TGTGCCAGCAGCCCCGGTATCTTGAACACTGAAGCTTTCTTT. The encoded protein is CASSPGILNTEAFF.

This rearrangement joins TRBV11-2 to TRBJ2-1, with D perhaps matching TRBD2 (6 bases). The CDR3 spans 15 residues. V shed 6 bases and J shed 3 bases, with 15 bases lying between them. From germline, CDR1 is SGHAT and CDR2 FQNNGV. CDR3 residues: CASSQDTGGYNEQFF. The DNA of the CDR3 is TGTGCCAGCAGTCAAGACACCGGGGGCTACAATGAGCAGTTCTTC.

V is TRBV3-1 (or the pseudogene TRBV3-2) and J is TRBJ1-2; 7 bases line up with TRBD1. Trimming removed 6 bases from V and 8 bases from J; junction bases left unmatched: 12. Germline V gives CDR1 LGHDT, CDR2 YNNKEL (reference sequence). CDR3 length: 14 amino acids. The CDR3 reads CASSTNDRVRGYTF. In nucleotides, the CDR3 is TGTGCCAGCAGTACCAACGACAGGGTACGAGGCTACACCTTC.

The gene calls are TRBV7-9 and TRBJ1-2; D gene unclear. Germline lookup yields CDR1 SEHNR and CDR2 FQNEAQ (reference sequence). V dropped 4 bases and J dropped 6 bases, with 12 bases sitting between them. The CDR3 is 13 residues long. The CDR3 sequence is CASSYFTDDGYTF. The CDR3 nucleotides read TGTGCCAGCAGCTACTTTACAGACGATGGCTACACCTTC. Supplemented by reference TRBV7-9 and TRBJ1-2, the full variable domain reads DTGVSQNPRHKITKRGQNVTFRCDPISEHNRLYWYRQTLGQGPEFLTYFQNEAQLEKSRLLSDRFSAERPKGSFSTLEIQRTEQGDSAMYLCASSYFTDDGYTFGSGTRLTVV.

The chain carries TRBV28 and TRBJ2-4; weak D call: TRBD1 (5 bases). CDR1 MDHEN and CDR2 SYDVKM come from the germline V gene. V shed 3 bases and J shed 1 base, with 7 bases lying between them. CDR3 length: 14 amino acids. Written as DNA, the CDR3 is TGTGCCAGCAGTTTGGCAGGGGCCAAAAACATTCAGTACTTC. It specifies CASSLAGAKNIQYF.

The sample holds one count of this clone. This chain joins TRBV9 and TRBJ1-4, with 9 bases matching TRBD1. V lost 3 bases and J lost 7; bases outside the gene matches: 4. Germline values: CDR1 SGDLS, CDR2 YYNGEE. This CDR3 has 14 amino acids. Here the CDR3 DNA reads TGTGCCAGCAGCGCGACAGGGGGTGGTGAAAAACTGTTTTTT. As protein: CASSATGGGEKLFF.

The V gene is TRBV29-1, the J gene TRBJ1-1; D not resolved. The CDR3 length is 13 residues. The germline V gene has CDR1 SQVTM and CDR2 ANQGSEA. The V and J ends lost 3 bases and 5 bases respectively, with 13 bases between them. The CDR3 DNA reads as TGCAGCGTTGATTCCCGGGCGGGGACTGAAGCTTTCTTT. As protein: CSVDSRAGTEAFF.

The chain uses TRBV27 and TRBJ2-7, with D perhaps TRBD1 (6 bases). There are 13 residues in the CDR3. CDR1 and CDR2 from the germline V gene are MNHEY and SMNVEV (reference sequence). In DNA, the CDR3 is TGTGTTACCAGGGGTCCCAGCTCCTACGAGCAGTACTTC. As protein: CVTRGPSSYEQYF.

This chain uses TRBV19 with TRBJ1-2; possible D gene TRBD1, 5 bases. The germline V gene has CDR1 LNHDA and CDR2 SQIVND (reference sequence). The CDR3 length is 15 residues. The V end was cut by 2 bases, the J end by 8 bases, with 18 bases between. The DNA for the CDR3 is TGTGCCAGTAGTATAAAAGGGGCAGGTGTAGGGGGCTACACCTTC. It is translated as CASSIKGAGVGGYTF.

The gene calls are TRBV9 and TRBJ2-1; 9 bases match TRBD1. CDR1 and CDR2 from the germline V gene are SGDLS and YYNGEE. This CDR3 region has 14 residues. V shed 1 base and J 10 bases; nucleotides not matched to a gene: 6. The CDR3 reads CASSVSGQGEEQFF. The CDR3 coding sequence is TGTGCCAGCAGCGTATCGGGACAGGGCGAGGAGCAGTTCTTC.

The chain employs TRBV4-2 and TRBJ1-1, with 8 bases lining up with TRBD1. V gave up 7 bases and J gave up 0 bases; unmatched junction bases: 7. This CDR3 has 15 residues. From germline, CDR1 is LGHNA and CDR2 YNFKEQ. This CDR3 is CASILGQGLNTEAFF. The DNA of the CDR3 is TGTGCCAGCATCCTAGGACAGGGCTTGAACACTGAAGCTTTCTTT.